This T cell receptor (beta chain) was found in a study of CXCR3-negative and CXCR3-positive naive CD8 T cells. To note about this clonotype: Its antigen is not identified.

General observations from the study: Comparably high diversity marked both naive subsets, whereas memory CD8+ cells had much lower diversity. After cryopreservation, expression of CXCR3 was partially reduced, and most assays were run with fresh PBMCs. More hydrophobic TRB CDR3s were found in CXCR3-positive naive cells than in CXCR3-negative naive cells.

Libraries of TRB cDNA were made by 5' RACE and carried UMIs. TCRdb reprocessed the 5' RACE reads, keeping one entry per CDR3 protein, no DNA. In total, the table holds over 70,000 distinct CDR3 sequences. The sample taken for sequencing was naive CXCR3+ CD8+ T cells from blood. Subset described: CD45RO-CCR7+CD27+CD95- naive CD8+ T cells expressing CXCR3 (TNR3+). The source is a human donor in good health. Some clones in this sample may be carry-over from other donors' samples.

This chain's CDR3 is CATSFGRGDGYTF. The V and J genes are TRBV15 and TRBJ1-2; TCRdb calls TRBD1, which cannot be checked without DNA. CDR1 LNHNV and CDR2 YYDKDF come from the germline V gene (reference sequence). The CDR3 has 13 amino acids.